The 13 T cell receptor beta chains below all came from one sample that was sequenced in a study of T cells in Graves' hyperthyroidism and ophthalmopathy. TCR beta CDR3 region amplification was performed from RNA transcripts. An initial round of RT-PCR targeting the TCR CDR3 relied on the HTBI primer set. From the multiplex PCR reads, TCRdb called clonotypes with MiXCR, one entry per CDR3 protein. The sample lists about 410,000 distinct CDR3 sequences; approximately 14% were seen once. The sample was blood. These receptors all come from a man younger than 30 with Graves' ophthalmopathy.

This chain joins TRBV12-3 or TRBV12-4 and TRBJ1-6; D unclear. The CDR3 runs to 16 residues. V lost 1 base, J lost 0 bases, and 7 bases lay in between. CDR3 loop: CASSLDRSSYNSPLHF. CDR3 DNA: TGTGCCAGCAGTTTAGACAGATCCTCCTATAATTCACCCCTCCACTTT.

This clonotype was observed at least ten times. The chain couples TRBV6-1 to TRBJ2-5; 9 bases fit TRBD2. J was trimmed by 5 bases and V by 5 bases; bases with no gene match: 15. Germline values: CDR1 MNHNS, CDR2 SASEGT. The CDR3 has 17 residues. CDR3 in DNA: TGTGCCAGCAGTTACCAGAGCGGGGGGACGTTTACTGAGACCCAGTACTTC. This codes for CASSYQSGGTFTETQYF.

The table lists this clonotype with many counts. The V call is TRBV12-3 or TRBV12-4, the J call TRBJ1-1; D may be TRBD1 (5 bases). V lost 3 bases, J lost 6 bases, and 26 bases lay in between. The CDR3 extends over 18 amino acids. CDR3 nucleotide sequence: TGTGCCAGCAGTTTCGGCTCCCCGACCGGGACGGGCCGCGCTGAAGCTTTCTTT. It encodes CASSFGSPTGTGRAEAFF.

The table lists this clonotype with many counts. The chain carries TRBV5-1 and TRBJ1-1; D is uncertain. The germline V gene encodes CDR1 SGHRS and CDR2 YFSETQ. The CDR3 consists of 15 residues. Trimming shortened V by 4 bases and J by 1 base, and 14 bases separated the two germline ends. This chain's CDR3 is CASSGGGYTNTEAFF. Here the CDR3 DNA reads TGCGCCAGCAGCGGAGGCGGGTACACGAACACTGAAGCTTTCTTT.

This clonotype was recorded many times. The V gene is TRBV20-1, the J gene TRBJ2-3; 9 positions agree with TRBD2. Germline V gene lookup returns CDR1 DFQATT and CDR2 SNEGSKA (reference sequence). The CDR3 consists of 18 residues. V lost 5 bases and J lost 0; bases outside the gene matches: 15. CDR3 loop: CSAGIAGVLAVSTDTQYF. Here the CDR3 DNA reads TGCAGTGCTGGGATAGCGGGGGTACTAGCGGTTAGCACAGATACGCAGTATTTT.

In DNA form, the CDR3 reads TGTGCCAGCAGGGCGGGGAGCACTGAAGCTTTCTTT. Its translation: CASRAGSTEAFF. V gene TRBV19 combines with J gene TRBJ1-1, with D perhaps matching TRBD1 (5 bases). Trimming removed 9 bases from V and 4 bases from J, with 12 bases in between. This CDR3 region has 12 residues. The germline CDR1 and CDR2 sequences are LNHDA and SQIVND (reference sequence).

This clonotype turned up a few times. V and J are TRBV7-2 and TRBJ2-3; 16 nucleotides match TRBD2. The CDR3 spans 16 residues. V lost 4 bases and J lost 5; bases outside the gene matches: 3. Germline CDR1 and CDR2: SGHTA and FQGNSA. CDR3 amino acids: CASSWGLAGGGDTQYF. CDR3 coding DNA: TGTGCCAGCAGCTGGGGACTAGCGGGGGGGGGAGATACGCAGTATTTT.

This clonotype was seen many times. CDR3 sequence: CASSLRGGVTQPQHF. In DNA form, the CDR3 reads TGCGCCAGCAGCTTACGAGGAGGGGTAACTCAGCCCCAGCATTTT. V gene TRBV5-1 combines with J gene TRBJ1-5; D possibly corresponds to TRBD1 (5 bases). Looked up from germline, CDR1 is SGHRS and CDR2 is YFSETQ. This CDR3 has 15 amino acids. V was cut by 2 bases and J by 6 bases, with 15 bases left in between.

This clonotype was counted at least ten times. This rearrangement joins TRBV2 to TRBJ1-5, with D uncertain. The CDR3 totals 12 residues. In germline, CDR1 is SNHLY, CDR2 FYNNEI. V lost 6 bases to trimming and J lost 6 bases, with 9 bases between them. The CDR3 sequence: CASSLDSQPQHF. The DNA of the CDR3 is TGTGCCAGCAGCCTCGACTCTCAGCCCCAGCATTTT.

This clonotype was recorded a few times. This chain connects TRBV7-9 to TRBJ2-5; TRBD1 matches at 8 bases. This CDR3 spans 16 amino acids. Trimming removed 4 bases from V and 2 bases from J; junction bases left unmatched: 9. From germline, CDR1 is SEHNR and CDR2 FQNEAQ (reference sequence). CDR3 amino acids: CASSSWTGPGQETQYF. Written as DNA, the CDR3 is TGTGCCAGCAGCTCCTGGACAGGGCCGGGTCAAGAGACCCAGTACTTC.

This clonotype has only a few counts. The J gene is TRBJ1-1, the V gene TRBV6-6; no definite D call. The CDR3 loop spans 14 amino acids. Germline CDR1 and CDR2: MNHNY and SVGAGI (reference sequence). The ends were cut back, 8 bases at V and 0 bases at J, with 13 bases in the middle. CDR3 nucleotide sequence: TGTGCCAGCGGGATCCAAGAAATGAACACTGAAGCTTTCTTT. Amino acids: CASGIQEMNTEAFF.

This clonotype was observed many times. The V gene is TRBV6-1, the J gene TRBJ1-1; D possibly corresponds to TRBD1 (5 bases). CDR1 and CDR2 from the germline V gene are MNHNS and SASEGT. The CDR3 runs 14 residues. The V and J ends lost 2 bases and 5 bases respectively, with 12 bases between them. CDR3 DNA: TGTGCCAGCAGTGAACTGCAGGGAGGGACTGAAGCTTTCTTT. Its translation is CASSELQGGTEAFF.

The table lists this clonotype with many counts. The CDR3 reads CASSWASGYNEQFF. The CDR3 DNA sequence: TGTGCCAGCAGTTGGGCTAGCGGTTACAATGAGCAGTTCTTC. The V call is TRBV6-1, the J call TRBJ2-1, with 7 bases matching TRBD2. The CDR3 spans 14 residues. With 5 bases clipped from V and 4 bases from J, the junction kept 5 bases outside the gene matches. Germline lookup yields CDR1 MNHNS and CDR2 SASEGT.